This T cell receptor (beta chain) comes out of a study of blood T cells in healthy people across ages. Study-wide results and caveats: The study found TCR beta diversity correlated strongly with naive T cell percentage. Possibly, changes in expanded clonotypes were confounded because donor CMV status was unknown.

About this clonotype itself: Antigen: not known.

Primers used in a second PCR of about 7 to 11 cycles were a sample-barcoded 5' primer and a J-beta primer mix. TCRdb recomputed calls from the 5' RACE reads with MiXCR, one row per CDR3 protein. The sample has hundreds of thousands of distinct CDR3 sequences; 58% are singletons. The TCR comes from a man aged 25-45 years in good health. Sequenced input: blood.

The CDR3 reads CASSQLGPASYNEQFF. The CDR3 DNA follows: TGTGCCAGCAGCCAACTGGGGCCGGCCTCCTACAATGAGCAGTTCTTC. The chain joins TRBV3-1 to TRBJ2-1, with D perhaps TRBD1 (5 bases). CDR3 length: 16 amino acids. The V end lost 2 bases, the J end lost 0 bases, and 11 bases lay between the germline ends. Germline V CDR1 and CDR2: LGHDT, YNNKEL (reference sequence).